Shown below are 18 T cell receptor beta chains from a single sample sequenced in a study of blood T cell repertoires in COVID-19. TCRdb's table, derived via immunoSEQ multiplex PCR, lists solely in-frame clones and lacks some. The sample carries over 250,000 clones, about 80% recorded once. The sample comprised PBMCs or T cells enriched from blood (not recorded which). Receptors were obtained from a man aged 25-45 years with acute COVID-19.

The CDR3: CASNKQGGSPLHF. DNA of the CDR3: TGTGCCAGCAACAAGCAGGGCGGTTCACCCCTCCACTTT. The V gene is TRBV27, the J gene TRBJ1-6; the D gene is possibly TRBD1 (5 bases). Germline V gives CDR1 MNHEY, CDR2 SMNVEV (reference sequence). The CDR3 is 13 amino acids. Trimming removed 7 bases at V and 9 bases at J, with 13 bases between.

This chain connects TRBV4-1 to TRBJ2-3; D is perhaps TRBD1 (6 bases). This CDR3 comprises 15 residues. Trimming shortened V by 4 bases and J by 5 bases, and 16 bases separated the two germline ends. Germline lookup yields CDR1 MGHRA and CDR2 YSYEKL. This CDR3 is CASSPRDTQLDTQYF. Here the CDR3 DNA reads TGCGCCAGCAGCCCCCGGGACACCCAGCTAGATACGCAGTATTTT.

The V call is TRBV7-2, the J call TRBJ2-1, with TRBD1 as a possible D gene (5 bases). Trimming left V 7 bases short and J 9 bases short, with 19 bases between. Germline V lookup: CDR1 SGHTA, CDR2 FQGNSA. The CDR3 sequence is 14 residues long. CDR3 loop: CASTPVGPGAEQFF. The CDR3 DNA follows: TGTGCCAGCACCCCGGTCGGACCTGGGGCTGAGCAGTTCTTC. The complete variable domain, with remaining parts taken from reference TRBV7-2 and TRBJ2-1, reads GAGVSQSPSNKVTEKGKDVELRCDPISGHTALYWYRQSLGQGLEFLIYFQGNSAPDKSGLPSDRFSAERTGGSVSTLTIQRTQQEDSAVYLCASTPVGPGAEQFFGPGTRLTVL.

V gene TRBV18 combines with J gene TRBJ1-1, with D unclear. The CDR3 loop spans 12 amino acids. CDR1 and CDR2 (germline): KGHSH, LQKENI. V dropped 3 bases and J dropped 10 bases, with 12 bases sitting between them. The CDR3: CASSPESAGAFF. CDR3 in DNA: TGTGCCAGCTCACCGGAGTCAGCCGGAGCTTTCTTT.

CDR3: CASSFGGAGYGYTF. CDR3 DNA sequence: TGTGCCAGCAGTTTTGGAGGCGCGGGGTATGGCTACACCTTC. The chain links TRBV27 to TRBJ1-2; no firm D call. Germline-derived CDR1 and CDR2 are MNHEY and SMNVEV (reference sequence). The CDR3 covers 14 residues. The V end lost 3 bases, the J end lost 5 bases, and 13 bases lay between the germline ends.

The chain joins TRBV5-4 to TRBJ2-3, with a weak D call TRBD1 (6 bases). CDR3 length: 15 amino acids. Trimming took 5 bases from V and 4 from J, leaving 17 bases between them. Germline lookup yields CDR1 SGHNT and CDR2 YYREEE (reference sequence). The CDR3 spells CASSRRQETADTQYF. DNA of the CDR3: TGTGCCAGCAGTAGGAGACAGGAGACGGCAGATACGCAGTATTTT.

CDR3 nucleotide sequence: TGTGCCAGCAGTTCCCCTCACAGGGGGAATTCACCCCTCCACTTT. Translating gives CASSSPHRGNSPLHF. The chain links TRBV27 to TRBJ1-6; 8 bases are a match to TRBD1. Unmatched junction bases numbered 6, after V lost 4 bases and J lost 7 bases. The CDR3 extends over 15 amino acids. Germline CDR1 reads MNHEY; CDR2 reads SMNVEV (reference sequence).

V is TRBV5-4 and J is TRBJ1-2, with no clear D. The ends were cut back, 4 bases at V and 2 bases at J, with 12 bases in the middle. Germline V gene lookup returns CDR1 SGHNT and CDR2 YYREEE (reference sequence). The CDR3 sequence is 14 residues long. The CDR3 reads CASSPPGSNYGYTF. DNA for the CDR3: TGTGCCAGCAGCCCTCCGGGATCCAACTATGGCTACACCTTC.

This chain connects TRBV7-9 to TRBJ2-1; 7 nucleotides line up with TRBD1. This CDR3 is 14 amino acids long. Germline V gives CDR1 SEHNR, CDR2 FQNEAQ (reference sequence). The J segment lost 9 bases and the V segment lost 6 bases, leaving 11 bases of the junction unmatched. The CDR3: CASRHVTGLVEQFF. The CDR3 DNA reads as TGTGCCAGCAGACACGTGACAGGGCTTGTTGAGCAGTTCTTC.

With respect to this clone: Relative to the germline gene, one junction end is altered; a read error may explain this. This sequence joins TRBV7-9 and TRBJ2-5; the match to TRBD2 covers 7 bases. Germline V lookup: CDR1 SEHNR, CDR2 FQNEAQ (reference sequence). The CDR3 is 13 residues long. The CDR3 sequence: CASSPNPWGGRDF. The CDR3 region has the DNA TGTGCCAGCAGCCCTAACCCTTGGGGGGGGAGGGACTTC.

This chain uses TRBV14 with TRBJ1-3; D is unclear. Germline V gene sequence: CDR1 SGHDN, CDR2 FVKESK. The CDR3 covers 13 residues. V dropped 4 bases and J dropped 9 bases, with 13 bases sitting between them. Here the CDR3 reads CASSPTLSGTIYF. The CDR3 bases are TGTGCCAGCAGCCCTACCTTAAGTGGCACCATATATTTT.

The chain links TRBV19 to TRBJ1-2, with a possible D match to TRBD1 (6 bases). The CDR3 consists of 15 residues. Trimming took 0 bases from V and 4 from J, leaving 12 bases between them. The V gene's germline CDR1 is LNHDA and CDR2 SQIVND (reference sequence). CDR3: CASSIDGQFAYGYTF. CDR3 nucleotide sequence: TGTGCCAGTAGTATAGACGGACAGTTCGCCTATGGCTACACCTTC.

This clone appeared a few times. The gene calls are TRBV5-6 and TRBJ1-1, with TRBD1 identical over 7 bases. The germline gives CDR1 SGHDT, CDR2 YYEEEE. The CDR3 extends over 15 amino acids. J was trimmed by 3 bases and V by 4 bases; bases with no gene match: 9. CDR3: CASSQLNRGYTEAFF. The DNA for the CDR3 is TGTGCCAGCAGCCAGCTGAACAGGGGCTACACTGAAGCTTTCTTT.

The chain uses TRBV10-2 and TRBJ2-1; TRBD1 is a possible D gene (8 bases). The CDR3 has 16 residues. Per the germline V gene, CDR1 is WSHSY and CDR2 is SAAADI. With 4 bases removed from V and 5 bases from J, the gap between germline ends came to 18 bases. CDR3 sequence: CASSAFGQGGDNEQFF. In DNA form, the CDR3 reads TGCGCCAGCAGTGCATTCGGACAGGGAGGGGACAATGAGCAGTTCTTC.

The chain combines TRBV5-1 with TRBJ1-4; 9 nucleotides line up with TRBD1. The junction had 2 bases not matched to a gene; V was cut back by 4 bases and J by 4 bases. The germline V gene encodes CDR1 SGHRS and CDR2 YFSETQ. This CDR3 has 14 amino acids. Here the CDR3 DNA reads TGCGCCAGCAGCCCGACAGGGGGTAATGAAAAACTGTTTTTT. This sequence encodes CASSPTGGNEKLFF.

The chain carries TRBV7-3 and TRBJ2-5, with 8 bases aligning to TRBD2. This CDR3 region has 18 residues. The ends lost 0 bases at V and 5 bases at J; junction bases unmatched: 14. CDR1 SGHTA and CDR2 FQGTGA come from the germline V gene. CDR3 nucleotides: TGTGCCAGCAGCTTAACCCCCCCCGGGGCGGGAGGCAGGGAGACCCAGTACTTC. This gives the protein CASSLTPPGAGGRETQYF. Combining the CDR3 with reference TRBV7-3 and TRBJ2-5 gives the whole variable domain GAGVSQTPSNKVTEKGKYVELRCDPISGHTALYWYRQSLGQGPEFLIYFQGTGAADDSGLPNDRFFAVRPEGSVSTLKIQRTERGDSAVYLCASSLTPPGAGGRETQYFGPGTRLLVL.

J is TRBJ2-5 and V is TRBV7-3; 7 nucleotides line up with TRBD1. CDR1 is SGHTA and CDR2 is FQGTGA in the germline V gene. Germline trimming cut 1 base from V and 4 bases from J; bases unmatched to any gene: 0. This CDR3 is built from 13 residues. The CDR3 DNA reads as TGTGCCAGCAGCTTAAACAGGGGAGAGACCCAGTACTTC. Translating it yields CASSLNRGETQYF.

The rearrangement joins TRBV7-6 to TRBJ2-1; 12 bases map to TRBD1. This CDR3 comprises 19 residues. Germline V gene sequence: CDR1 SGHVS, CDR2 FNYEAQ. Trimming took 6 bases from V and 0 from J; bases not matched to a gene: 12. Here the CDR3 DNA reads TGTGCCAGCAGTCCCCCCGGGACAGGGGGCCGCAGCTCCTACAATGAGCAGTTCTTC. Translated, it gives CASSPPGTGGRSSYNEQFF.